This TCR beta chain was sequenced during a study of blood T cell repertoires in COVID-19. Overall study context: Acute-phase and convalescent COVID-19 samples originated in the United States, Italy and Spain.

The CDR3 covers 12 residues. Germline CDR1 SGHAT, CDR2 FQNNGV. V lost 1 base and J 2 bases, leaving 3 bases between the germline ends. A Seattle source enrolled patients during active infection and followed them longitudinally. The assay was immunoSEQ multiplex PCR, and TCRdb's table has in-frame clones only and misses some. The sample carries more than 200,000 clones, around 83% recorded once. The source material was peripheral blood. The receptor was derived from a woman older than 75 with COVID-19, enrolled during active disease. The rearrangement links TRBV11-2 to TRBJ2-7, with D unresolved. Here the CDR3 DNA reads TGTGCCAGCAGCTTAGCTCCCTACGAGCAGTACTTC. This encodes CASSLAPYEQYF.